The TCR beta chain described here comes from a study of shared clonotypes between healthy human individuals. CD45RO-negative, CCR7-selected cells formed the naive CD8 fraction, which excluded terminally differentiated effector memory CD45RA+ cells. Each donor was a Caucasian adult residing in Nashville, Tennessee. TCRdb keeps only in-frame clones here, not all; method: immunoSEQ multiplex PCR. The sample has some 2 million clones, approximately 94% seen once. Study outcomes and limitations: Memory subsets generally showed smaller estimated richness than naive subsets did. Expectations were that clonotype sharing among donors would be affected by sequencing depth. All-four-donor shared clonotypes had higher generation probabilities than non-shared clonotypes did.

Regarding this clone: Its specificity is unknown.

Sequenced input: naive CD8+ T cells sorted from blood. This TCR was sampled from a man between 18 and 35 years old in good health.

CDR3 amino acids: CASSLGPRGYNEQFF. CDR3 nucleotides: TGTGCCAGCAGTTTAGGTCCCAGGGGGTACAATGAGCAGTTCTTC. The chain carries TRBV27 and TRBJ2-1; 7 bases are a match to TRBD1. The CDR3 length is 15 residues. The germline V gene has CDR1 MNHEY and CDR2 SMNVEV (reference sequence). Trimming took 2 bases from V and 4 from J; bases not matched to a gene: 5.